This TCR beta chain was sequenced in a study of T cells expressing NK-cell markers. Study background: The authors sequenced eight donors, of whom seven were HCMV-seropositive and one was seronegative. Overall study findings and caveats: Researchers report these clonotypes also headed the CD3+CD56-NKG2C+ fraction in several donors.

As the method of synthesis, 5'RACE template switching with UMIs yielded TCR beta cDNA. Using the 5' RACE reads, TCRdb records one entry per CDR3 protein without DNA. The sample has under 600,000 distinct CDR3 sequences; the top ten hold under 1.5%. Details on this clonotype: Antigen unknown.

CDR1 and CDR2 from the germline V gene are SGHTA and FQGNSA. This CDR3 contains 13 residues. This receptor was identified in a woman aged 45-65 years in good health. Sequencing was performed on blood T cells: a sorted CD56 or NKG2C T cell subset, CD4+ or CD8+ T cells, or bulk PBMC T cells (not recorded which). V usage is TRBV7-2 and J usage is TRBJ1-3; TCRdb's assignment of TRBD1 cannot be checked, as there is no DNA. CDR3 region: CASSLQGADTIYF.